This TCR beta chain was identified during a study of somatic mutations in cytotoxic T cells in rheumatoid arthritis. This CDR3 contains 17 residues. The germline V gene has CDR1 MDHEN and CDR2 SYDVKM. V shed 2 bases and J shed 0 bases, with 15 bases lying between them. Broader study findings: Researchers did not know the antigen targets of the expanded CD8+ clones.

With regard to this clone: Its antigen is as yet unknown.

Only in-frame clones appear in the TCRdb table, and some are missing; sequencing was by immunoSEQ multiplex PCR. The sample has some 10,000 clones, around 84% seen once. The V gene is TRBV28, the J gene TRBJ2-3; possible D gene TRBD2, 5 bases. The TCR sequence derives from an adult with rheumatoid arthritis. The sequenced sample consisted of CD8+ T cells sorted from blood. As DNA, the CDR3 is TGTGCCAGCAGTTTAATTGTTCCGGGAACTAGCACAGATACGCAGTATTTT. Translating gives CASSLIVPGTSTDTQYF. Drawing the rest from reference TRBV28 and TRBJ2-3, the complete variable domain is DVKVTQSSRYLVKRTGEKVFLECVQDMDHENMFWYRQDPGLGLRLIYFSYDVKMKEKGDIPEGYSVSREKKERFSLILESASTNQTSMYLCASSLIVPGTSTDTQYFGPGTRLTVL.